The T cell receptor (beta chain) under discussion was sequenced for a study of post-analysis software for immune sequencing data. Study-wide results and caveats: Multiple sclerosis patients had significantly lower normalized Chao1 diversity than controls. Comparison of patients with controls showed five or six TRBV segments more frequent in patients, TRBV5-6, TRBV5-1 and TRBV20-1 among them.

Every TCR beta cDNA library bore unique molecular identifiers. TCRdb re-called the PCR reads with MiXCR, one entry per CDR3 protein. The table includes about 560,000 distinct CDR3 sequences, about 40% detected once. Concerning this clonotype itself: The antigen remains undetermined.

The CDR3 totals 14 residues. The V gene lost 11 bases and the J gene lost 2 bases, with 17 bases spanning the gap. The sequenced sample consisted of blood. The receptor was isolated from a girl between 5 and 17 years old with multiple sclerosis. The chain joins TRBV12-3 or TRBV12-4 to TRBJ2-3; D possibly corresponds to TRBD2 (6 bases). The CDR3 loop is CALKALANTDTQYF. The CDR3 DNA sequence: TGTGCCCTCAAGGCCCTAGCGAACACAGATACGCAGTATTTT.